Listed here are 12 T cell receptor beta chains from one sample, sequenced in a study of blood T cell repertoires in COVID-19. TCRdb keeps only in-frame clones here, not all; method: immunoSEQ multiplex PCR. The data contain some 100,000 clones, approximately 91% of them singletons. The source material was peripheral blood. The receptors stem from a human donor with active COVID-19. The donor label of this sample is uncertain.

The V gene is TRBV7-2, the J gene TRBJ1-3; D is ambiguous. The CDR3 contains 15 residues. The germline V gene has CDR1 SGHTA and CDR2 FQGNSA. Trimming removed 5 bases from V and 0 bases from J, with 11 bases in between. The CDR3 reads CASSADITSGNTIYF. The CDR3 region has the DNA TGTGCCAGCAGCGCCGACATCACCTCTGGAAACACCATATATTTT.

The rearrangement uses TRBV13 and TRBJ1-2, with 9 bases that match TRBD1. Unmatched junction bases numbered 8, after V lost 3 bases and J lost 0 bases. CDR3 length: 17 amino acids. Germline CDR1 reads PRHDT; CDR2 reads FYEKMQ (reference sequence). The CDR3 coding sequence is TGTGCCAGCAGCTTTATCGGACAGGGGACAGCTAACTATGGCTACACCTTC. It encodes CASSFIGQGTANYGYTF.

This chain uses TRBV3-1 (or the pseudogene TRBV3-2) with TRBJ1-1; D is uncertain. CDR3 size: 15 residues. The germline gives CDR1 LGHDT, CDR2 YNNKEL (reference sequence). The V and J ends lost 0 bases and 10 bases respectively, with 18 bases between them. The CDR3: CASSQDLRIGVGAFF. The DNA for the CDR3 is TGTGCCAGCAGCCAAGATCTTCGGATCGGGGTTGGAGCTTTCTTT.

The chain recombines TRBV19 with TRBJ1-1, with 8 bases that match TRBD1. The germline gives CDR1 LNHDA, CDR2 SQIVND (reference sequence). The CDR3 extends over 15 amino acids. The V gene end was trimmed by 6 bases and the J gene end by 1 base; junction bases not matched to a gene: 7. CDR3 protein: CASRTTGQANTEAFF. The CDR3 DNA reads as TGTGCCAGTAGGACCACGGGACAGGCGAACACTGAAGCTTTCTTT.

The chain employs TRBV7-8 and TRBJ1-1, with 8 bases identical to TRBD1. This CDR3 has 15 residues. Germline loops: CDR1 SGHVS, CDR2 FQNEAQ. Losses at the gene ends were 1 base for V and 3 bases for J; bases not matched to a gene: 4. CDR3 sequence (DNA): TGTGCCAGCAGCTTAGGGGACAGGTTCCACACTGAAGCTTTCTTT. As protein: CASSLGDRFHTEAFF.

The chain recombines TRBV7-9 with TRBJ1-3; the D is unclear. This CDR3 spans 15 amino acids. The V end lost 5 bases, the J end lost 3 bases, and 14 bases lay between the germline ends. Germline V gene data show CDR1 as SEHNR and CDR2 as FQNEAQ (reference sequence). The DNA of the CDR3 is TGTGCCAGCAGCCCACCCCCAAGACTTGGAAACACCATATATTTT. It encodes CASSPPPRLGNTIYF.

The V call is TRBV28, the J call TRBJ2-4; TRBD1 matches 7 bases. After removal of 4 bases from V and 1 base from J, the junction contained 10 bases not matched to a gene. CDR3 length: 17 amino acids. Germline V CDR1 and CDR2: MDHEN, SYDVKM. The CDR3 region is CASSYPPTGVAKNIQYF. CDR3 nucleotide sequence: TGTGCCAGCAGTTACCCCCCCACAGGGGTGGCCAAAAACATTCAGTACTTC.

This clone was counted a single time. The CDR3 DNA is TGTGCCAGTAGTATGAGGGTTCGGTCTGACACAGATACGCAGTATTTT. It codes for CASSMRVRSDTDTQYF. The genes are TRBV19 and TRBJ2-3, with a possible D match to TRBD2 (5 bases). Germline assignment: CDR1 LNHDA and CDR2 SQIVND (reference sequence). V lost 3 bases and J 2 bases, leaving 15 bases between the germline ends. The CDR3 is made up of 16 amino acids.

The chain has TRBV3-1 (or the pseudogene TRBV3-2) and TRBJ1-6; TRBD1 is a possible D gene (6 bases). Germline lookup yields CDR1 LGHDT and CDR2 YNNKEL (reference sequence). V lost 3 bases and J 7 bases, leaving 10 bases between the germline ends. This CDR3 is built from 14 residues. The CDR3 nucleotides are TGTGCCAGCAGCCATAAGACAGGAAATTCACCCCTCCACTTT. This translates into CASSHKTGNSPLHF.

V gene TRBV14 combines with J gene TRBJ2-2; D not resolved. Trimming took off 4 bases at V and 3 bases at J, with 15 bases between the two ends. Germline V gene lookup returns CDR1 SGHDN and CDR2 FVKESK. The CDR3 is 16 amino acids. The CDR3 bases are TGTGCCAGCAGCCTCGTAGACGCACGGGACACCGGGGAGCTGTTTTTT. This codes for CASSLVDARDTGELFF. Using reference TRBV14 and TRBJ2-2 for the parts outside the CDR3, the full variable domain is EAGVTQFPSHSVIEKGQTVTLRCDPISGHDNLYWYRRVMGKEIKFLLHFVKESKQDESGMPNNRFLAERTGGTYSTLKVQPAELEDSGVYFCASSLVDARDTGELFFGEGSRLTVL.

CDR3: CASEGLGRTGELFF. CDR3 DNA: TGTGCCAGTGAAGGACTGGGCAGAACCGGGGAGCTGTTTTTT. This chain joins TRBV19 and TRBJ2-2, with D perhaps TRBD2 (5 bases). The V gene lost 8 bases and the J gene lost 5 bases, with 15 bases spanning the gap. Germline CDR1 LNHDA, CDR2 SQIVND (reference sequence). The CDR3 is 14 amino acids.

This chain uses TRBV12-3 or TRBV12-4 with TRBJ2-7; tentatively, D is TRBD1 (6 bases). Trimming took off 2 bases at V and 3 bases at J, with 8 bases between the two ends. CDR3 size: 13 residues. The CDR3: CASSLRTDYEQYF. For the CDR3, the DNA is TGTGCCAGCAGTTTACGGACAGACTACGAGCAGTACTTC.